This TCR beta chain was found in a study of blood T cell repertoires in COVID-19. Study context: Sites across the United States, Italy and Spain contributed samples from acute and convalescent COVID-19. In each case, the material was cDNA or gDNA derived from T cells, B-cell-depleted T cells, or PBMCs.

Original methodology: Reference gene primer amplification gave estimated nucleated cell counts. TCRdb's table, derived via immunoSEQ multiplex PCR, lists solely in-frame clones and lacks some. V and J calls and clone size are copied from that table; D and trimming were computed from the DNA. The table records about 200,000 clones, around 86% of them present only once. This CDR3 contains 13 residues. With 5 bases removed from V and 3 bases from J, the gap between germline ends came to 11 bases. The clonotype originates from a man in his sixties who had recovered from COVID-19. Sequenced material: peripheral blood. The V gene is TRBV12-3 or TRBV12-4, the J gene TRBJ2-7, with TRBD2 as a possible D gene (5 bases). The CDR3 reads CASSRGWGYEQYF. CDR3 nucleotide sequence: TGTGCCAGCAGTCGGGGTTGGGGCTACGAGCAGTACTTC.